Below are 26 T cell receptor beta chains sequenced from a single sample in a study of shared clonotypes between healthy human individuals. Repertoires were generated with immunoSEQ multiplex PCR, while TCRdb's copy carries only in-frame clones and drops some. The repertoire holds more than 2 million clones, with approximately 96% as singletons. The sample taken for sequencing was naive CD4+ T cells sorted from blood. Specified subset: CD45RA+ positively selected. These TCRs come from a man between 18 and 29 years old in good health.

This chain links TRBV2 with TRBJ2-7; D perhaps matches TRBD2 (6 bases). CDR3 size: 13 residues. The germline CDR1 and CDR2 sequences are SNHLY and FYNNEI. Trimming pared 7 bases from V and 1 base from J, leaving 11 bases between. This CDR3 is CASTLGLSYEQYF. CDR3 DNA: TGTGCCAGCACCTTGGGACTTTCCTACGAGCAGTACTTC.

This chain joins TRBV9 and TRBJ2-2; 11 bases are shared with TRBD1. Germline CDR1 SGDLS, CDR2 YYNGEE. V shed 3 bases and J 5 bases; nucleotides not matched to a gene: 9. This CDR3 region has 17 residues. CDR3 sequence: CASSAQPGTGGTGELFF. The DNA of the CDR3 is TGTGCCAGCAGCGCTCAACCCGGGACAGGGGGAACCGGGGAGCTGTTTTTT.

Notes on this clone: In the same sample, other DNA sequences code for this CDR3. The chain links TRBV5-6 to TRBJ1-2; the D is unclear. The germline CDR1 and CDR2 sequences are SGHDT and YYEEEE. This CDR3 spans 13 amino acids. V dropped 0 bases and J dropped 4 bases, with 7 bases sitting between them. CDR3 in amino acids: CASSLAGGYGYTF. The CDR3 DNA sequence: TGTGCCAGCAGCTTGGCCGGCGGCTATGGCTACACCTTC.

This chain uses TRBV7-9 with TRBJ2-3; 10 nucleotides align to TRBD1. CDR1 and CDR2 (germline): SEHNR, FQNEAQ (reference sequence). Trimming took 3 bases from V and 2 from J; bases not matched to a gene: 5. The CDR3 contains 16 residues. CDR3 region: CASSFPGTGDTDTQYF. CDR3 in DNA: TGTGCCAGCAGCTTTCCCGGGACAGGGGACACAGATACGCAGTATTTT.

The chain carries TRBV7-9 and TRBJ1-2, with a tentative D call TRBD1 (5 bases). This CDR3 spans 12 amino acids. Germline V gene lookup returns CDR1 SEHNR and CDR2 FQNEAQ (reference sequence). V was cut by 4 bases and J by 4 bases, with 7 bases left in between. The CDR3 reads CASSWDLYGYTF. The CDR3 nucleotides are TGTGCCAGCAGCTGGGACCTCTATGGCTACACCTTC.

The V gene is TRBV29-1, the J gene TRBJ2-3; 9 nucleotides agree with TRBD2. CDR1 and CDR2 (germline): SQVTM, ANQGSEA. V shed 6 bases, J shed 3 bases, and the junction held 7 bases outside the gene matches. The CDR3 loop spans 14 amino acids. The CDR3 spells CSVTTSGQTDTQYF. CDR3 coding DNA: TGCAGCGTCACAACTAGCGGGCAGACAGATACGCAGTATTTT.

V and J are TRBV4-3 and TRBJ2-7, with D possibly matching TRBD2 (5 bases). Germline CDR1 is LGHNA and CDR2 is YSLEER. V was shortened by 3 bases and J by 2 bases, with 11 bases between the two germline ends. The CDR3 covers 14 residues. The CDR3: CASSQGAETYEQYF. The DNA of the CDR3 is TGCGCCAGCAGCCAGGGAGCGGAGACCTACGAGCAGTACTTC.

The chain carries TRBV5-5 and TRBJ2-4, with unresolved D. V dropped 0 bases and J dropped 1 base, with 8 bases sitting between them. CDR1 SGHKS and CDR2 YYEKEE come from the germline V gene (reference sequence). The CDR3 is 15 amino acids. CDR3 sequence (DNA): TGTGCCAGCAGCTTGGGGGCGGTTGCCAAAAACATTCAGTACTTC. As protein: CASSLGAVAKNIQYF.

The chain couples TRBV5-1 to TRBJ2-7, with 9 bases that match TRBD2. CDR3 length: 16 amino acids. Germline CDR1 SGHRS, CDR2 YFSETQ. V gave up 0 bases and J gave up 0 bases; unmatched junction bases: 4. CDR3 sequence (DNA): TGCGCCAGCAGCTTGGACCTAGCGGGGAGCTCCTACGAGCAGTACTTC. It codes for CASSLDLAGSSYEQYF.

The chain couples TRBV2 to TRBJ1-1; D not resolved. The germline gives CDR1 SNHLY, CDR2 FYNNEI. This CDR3 contains 12 residues. V lost 4 bases to trimming and J lost 8 bases, with 11 bases between them. The CDR3 sequence is CASSAETYEAFF. The CDR3 DNA follows: TGTGCCAGCAGTGCGGAAACCTACGAAGCTTTCTTT.

In its sample, this clone was seen once. This chain connects TRBV11-2 to TRBJ2-7; 10 nucleotides align to TRBD1. CDR3 length equals 19 residues. The V and J ends lost 3 bases and 3 bases, in that order; junction bases with no gene match: 17. The germline V gene encodes CDR1 SGHAT and CDR2 FQNNGV. DNA for the CDR3: TGTGCCAGCAGCTTCAAGCCCCTAAACCGGGACAGGGGACTCTACGAGCAGTACTTC. This gives the protein CASSFKPLNRDRGLYEQYF. Looking up the rest from reference TRBV11-2 and TRBJ2-7 gives the full variable domain: EAGVAQSPRYKIIEKRQSVAFWCNPISGHATLYWYQQILGQGPKLLIQFQNNGVVDDSQLPKDRFSAERLKGVDSTLKIQPAKLEDSAVYLCASSFKPLNRDRGLYEQYFGPGTRLTVT.

The chain couples TRBV7-9 to TRBJ1-6; the D is unclear. CDR1 and CDR2 from the germline V gene are SEHNR and FQNEAQ (reference sequence). This CDR3 has 14 residues. V gave up 2 bases and J gave up 7 bases, with 9 bases separating them. CDR3 in DNA: TGTGCCAGCAGCTTACAAGGGAACAATTCACCCCTCCACTTT. Amino acids: CASSLQGNNSPLHF.

V and J are TRBV19 and TRBJ2-5, with 10 bases aligning to TRBD1. The CDR3 has 15 residues. CDR1 is LNHDA, CDR2 SQIVND, per germline (reference sequence). V lost 3 bases, J lost 3 bases, and 4 bases stayed unmatched. CDR3 sequence (DNA): TGTGCCAGTAGTATCGGACAGGGGGGCGAAGAGACCCAGTACTTC. Translating it yields CASSIGQGGEETQYF.

The chain carries TRBV29-1 and TRBJ2-7, with TRBD1 as a possible D gene (6 bases). The V end lost 1 base, the J end lost 3 bases, and 10 bases lay between the germline ends. Per the germline V gene, CDR1 is SQVTM and CDR2 is ANQGSEA. CDR3 size: 13 residues. DNA of the CDR3: TGCAGCGTTGAAGGACGCAGGGGCTACGAGCAGTACTTC. Its translation is CSVEGRRGYEQYF.

The chain couples TRBV30 to TRBJ1-1; D gene ambiguous. Germline lookup yields CDR1 GTSNPN and CDR2 SVGIG (reference sequence). The CDR3 covers 11 residues. Trimming left V 4 bases short and J 3 bases short, with 6 bases between. CDR3 amino acids: CAWIPDTEAFF. In DNA form, the CDR3 reads TGTGCCTGGATCCCCGACACTGAAGCTTTCTTT. Combining the CDR3 with reference TRBV30 and TRBJ1-1 gives the whole variable domain SQTIHQWPATLVQPVGSPLSLECTVEGTSNPNLYWYRQAAGRGLQLLFYSVGIGQISSEVPQNLSASRPQDRQFILSSKKLLLSDSGFYLCAWIPDTEAFFGQGTRLTVV.

Only one count was recorded for this clone. Here the CDR3 reads CASSQHQGPAVPNEQFF. CDR3 bases: TGCGCCAGCAGCCAACATCAGGGACCAGCGGTCCCCAATGAGCAGTTCTTC. V is TRBV4-1 and J is TRBJ2-1, with D perhaps TRBD1 or TRBD2 (5 bases each). The CDR3 is 17 residues long. V lost 2 bases and J lost 6, with 20 bases in between. The germline V gene has CDR1 MGHRA and CDR2 YSYEKL.

This clone was recorded a few times. The same CDR3 can be traced to other DNA sequences in this sample. The DNA for the CDR3 is TGCAGCGTTGGGACAGGGACCTACGAGCAGTACTTC. This sequence encodes CSVGTGTYEQYF. The chain joins TRBV29-1 to TRBJ2-7; the match to TRBD1 covers 8 bases. CDR1 is SQVTM and CDR2 is ANQGSEA in the germline V gene. CDR3 length: 12 residues. V was pared by 4 bases and J by 2 bases, with 1 base of the junction left unmatched.

V is TRBV28 and J is TRBJ1-1; D call uncertain. The CDR3 extends over 14 amino acids. Trimming removed 1 base at V and 0 bases at J, with 6 bases between. Looked up from germline, CDR1 is MDHEN and CDR2 is SYDVKM. CDR3 in amino acids: CASSLFTVNTEAFF. DNA of the CDR3: TGTGCCAGCAGTTTATTCACAGTGAACACTGAAGCTTTCTTT. Supplemented by reference TRBV28 and TRBJ1-1, the full variable domain reads DVKVTQSSRYLVKRTGEKVFLECVQDMDHENMFWYRQDPGLGLRLIYFSYDVKMKEKGDIPEGYSVSREKKERFSLILESASTNQTSMYLCASSLFTVNTEAFFGQGTRLTVV.

This chain links TRBV27 with TRBJ1-1, with D possibly TRBD1 on 5 matching bases. Germline values: CDR1 MNHEY, CDR2 SMNVEV (reference sequence). Trimming removed 5 bases from V and 5 bases from J, with 18 bases in between. This CDR3 has 15 residues. CDR3 bases: TGTGCCAGCAGTCCCGGGGGGAAGGGGAGTACTGAAGCTTTCTTT. This codes for CASSPGGKGSTEAFF.

The rearrangement uses TRBV12-5 and TRBJ1-2; TRBD1 aligns across 7 bases. The CDR3 loop spans 14 amino acids. V lost 3 bases, J lost 8 bases, and 9 bases stayed unmatched. The germline gives CDR1 LGHNT, CDR2 FRNRAP. The CDR3 DNA sequence: TGTGCTAGTGGTTTTTTAACAGGGGTATCAGGCTACACCTTC. This encodes CASGFLTGVSGYTF.

The chain carries TRBV13 and TRBJ2-7, with 7 bases aligning to TRBD2. Unmatched junction bases numbered 8, after V lost 5 bases and J lost 1 base. The CDR3 is 15 amino acids. From germline, CDR1 is PRHDT and CDR2 FYEKMQ (reference sequence). This chain's CDR3 is CASSRGGRVSYEQYF. CDR3 in DNA: TGTGCCAGCAGCCGTGGCGGGAGAGTATCCTACGAGCAGTACTTC.

V usage is TRBV28 and J usage is TRBJ2-5, with TRBD2 matching 10 bases. The V and J ends lost 6 bases and 7 bases, in that order; junction bases with no gene match: 8. The CDR3 has 14 residues. The germline V gene has CDR1 MDHEN and CDR2 SYDVKM. CDR3 residues: CASRRTSGEATQYF. CDR3 nucleotides: TGTGCCAGCAGACGGACTAGCGGTGAGGCGACCCAGTACTTC.

This chain connects TRBV5-6 to TRBJ2-1, with D possibly matching TRBD1 (6 bases). Germline V gene sequence: CDR1 SGHDT, CDR2 YYEEEE. The CDR3 covers 16 residues. V dropped 4 bases and J dropped 4 bases, with 18 bases sitting between them. The CDR3 DNA reads TGTGCCAGCAGCCGGGGAACAGGGAAAGGGTACAATGAGCAGTTCTTC. It translates to CASSRGTGKGYNEQFF.

The CDR3 region is CASSYRTSGGEQYF. DNA of the CDR3: TGTGCCAGCAGTTACCGGACTAGCGGAGGGGAGCAGTACTTC. This chain links TRBV6-5 with TRBJ2-7; TRBD2 aligns across 10 bases. The CDR3 contains 14 residues. CDR1 is MNHEY, CDR2 SVGAGI, per germline. J gave up 7 bases and V 2 bases, and 5 bases lay outside the gene matches.

The chain is built from TRBV9 and TRBJ2-7; 11 bases match TRBD1. Germline CDR1 reads SGDLS; CDR2 reads YYNGEE. V lost 5 bases and J lost 5; bases outside the gene matches: 3. The CDR3 contains 13 residues. The CDR3 is CASSGTGGHEQYF. The CDR3 nucleotides are TGTGCCAGCAGTGGGACAGGGGGACACGAGCAGTACTTC.

The V gene is TRBV7-2, the J gene TRBJ2-3, with D unresolved. Trimming removed 8 bases from V and 2 bases from J, with 11 bases in between. The CDR3 has 13 residues. Germline CDR1 reads SGHTA; CDR2 reads FQGNSA. The CDR3 sequence: CASARAYTDTQYF. CDR3 in DNA: TGTGCCAGCGCACGAGCGTACACAGATACGCAGTATTTT.